The 5 T cell receptor beta chains below all came from one sample that was sequenced in a study of T cells expressing NK-cell markers. TCRdb re-called the 5' RACE reads and shows each CDR3 protein once, DNA omitted. The listing contains about 540,000 distinct CDR3 sequences. Sequenced sample: blood T cells: a sorted CD56 or NKG2C T cell subset, CD4+ or CD8+ T cells, or bulk PBMC T cells (not recorded which). The source is a man in his late teens or twenties in good health.

The chain has TRBV7-8 and TRBJ1-1. Germline V lookup: CDR1 SGHVS, CDR2 FQNEAQ. The length of the CDR3 is 15 residues. The CDR3 loop reads CASSLLPARGTEAFF.

The V gene is TRBV29-1, the J gene TRBJ2-1; without DNA, the TCRdb call of TRBD2 cannot be checked. The CDR3 has 12 amino acids. CDR1 and CDR2 from the germline V gene are SQVTM and ANQGSEA. The CDR3 loop is CSVFMGGNEQFF.

The chain employs TRBV12-3 or TRBV12-4 and TRBJ2-1; checking the TCRdb D call of TRBD1 is not possible without DNA. This CDR3 is built from 13 residues. CDR3 protein: CASTPDRFYEQFF.

The rearrangement links TRBV9 to TRBJ2-2; TCRdb's D gene call, TRBD1, goes unchecked for lack of DNA. Per germline, CDR1 SGDLS and CDR2 YYNGEE. The CDR3 is 17 amino acids. The CDR3 loop reads CASSVAWGGAGTGELFF.

This chain uses TRBV15 with TRBJ2-4; TCRdb's assignment of TRBD1 cannot be checked, as there is no DNA. There are 16 residues in the CDR3. Germline-derived CDR1 and CDR2 are LNHNV and YYDKDF (reference sequence). The CDR3 sequence is CATSRESTGGNDIQYF. The full variable domain, completed using reference TRBV15 and TRBJ2-4, is DAMVIQNPRYQVTQFGKPVTLSCSQTLNHNVMYWYQQKSSQAPKLLFHYYDKDFNNEADTPDNFQSRRPNTSFCFLDIRSPGLGDTAMYLCATSRESTGGNDIQYFGAGTRLSVL.